These 10 T cell receptor beta chains share one sample of origin, sequenced in a study of PD-L1 blockade in urothelial cancer. Described time point: pretreatment peripheral blood. Sequencing used immunoSEQ multiplex PCR; TCRdb keeps in-frame clones, though not all of them. The profile shows about 72,000 clones, approximately 83% of them singletons. This specimen was PBMCs, taken around atezolizumab (anti-PD-L1) treatment. These receptors were collected from a man between 60 and 75 years old with urothelial cancer.

This clone was picked up a small number of times. This CDR3 is CASSSSSAGGGELFF. The CDR3 DNA reads TGTGCCAGCAGCTCGTCCTCCGCCGGTGGCGGGGAGCTGTTTTTT. V and J are TRBV7-3 and TRBJ2-2, with D hard to call. The CDR3 consists of 15 residues. Germline lookup yields CDR1 SGHTA and CDR2 FQGTGA. With 4 bases removed from V and 7 bases from J, the gap between germline ends came to 16 bases. The full variable domain, rest sourced from reference TRBV7-3 and TRBJ2-2, is GAGVSQTPSNKVTEKGKYVELRCDPISGHTALYWYRQSLGQGPEFLIYFQGTGAADDSGLPNDRFFAVRPEGSVSTLKIQRTERGDSAVYLCASSSSSAGGGELFFGEGSRLTVL.

This rearrangement joins TRBV7-2 to TRBJ2-2; 7 nucleotides agree with TRBD1. The CDR3 is made up of 16 amino acids. V lost 1 base to trimming and J lost 2 bases; unmatched junction nucleotides: 4. Germline CDR1 and CDR2: SGHTA and FQGNSA. CDR3 nucleotide sequence: TGTGCCAGCAGCTTAGAGGGACAGATTAACACCGGGGAGCTGTTTTTT. Translated, it gives CASSLEGQINTGELFF.

This sequence joins TRBV9 and TRBJ2-2, with D unresolved. The CDR3 runs to 13 residues. CDR1 and CDR2 (germline): SGDLS, YYNGEE. V lost 0 bases to trimming and J lost 5 bases, with 5 bases between them. DNA of the CDR3: TGTGCCAGCAGCGTAGTCGAGACCGGGGAGCTGTTTTTT. Protein sequence: CASSVVETGELFF.

The table lists this clone with a count of one. The V call is TRBV29-1, the J call TRBJ2-2, with 8 bases aligning to TRBD1. The CDR3 is 14 residues long. Unmatched junction bases numbered 6, after V lost 7 bases and J lost 2 bases. Germline lookup yields CDR1 SQVTM and CDR2 ANQGSEA. The CDR3 nucleotides read TGCAGCGGTGCGCAGGGGGCAAACACCGGGGAGCTGTTTTTT. It specifies CSGAQGANTGELFF.

The chain is built from TRBV10-2 and TRBJ1-1; weak D call: TRBD1 (6 bases). V was shortened by 3 bases and J by 0 bases, with 11 bases between the two germline ends. Germline CDR1 WSHSY, CDR2 SAAADI. This CDR3 spans 15 amino acids. In DNA form, the CDR3 reads TGCGCCAGCAGTGACGGACAGAGGATGAACACTGAAGCTTTCTTT. It yields the protein CASSDGQRMNTEAFF.

This chain uses TRBV6-1 with TRBJ2-2, with a tentative D call TRBD2 (5 bases). Deletions cut 1 base from V and 6 bases from J, with 9 bases between. The CDR3 has 14 residues. Looked up from germline, CDR1 is MNHNS and CDR2 is SASEGT. DNA of the CDR3: TGTGCCAGCAGTGAAGAGCGGAGGCCCGGGGAGCTGTTTTTT. Encoded protein: CASSEERRPGELFF.

The rearrangement uses TRBV7-2 and TRBJ2-1; D perhaps matches TRBD2 (5 bases). Per germline, CDR1 SGHTA and CDR2 FQGNSA. The length of the CDR3 is 14 residues. The V gene lost 5 bases and the J gene lost 10 bases, with 18 bases spanning the gap. CDR3 nucleotides: TGTGCCAGCAGCCTCCGGGCCCTAGCTAAAGAGCAGTTCTTC. It translates to CASSLRALAKEQFF.

This chain's CDR3 is CASSLDPWTDYDEQYF. CDR3 DNA: TGTGCCAGCAGCTTAGATCCCTGGACAGACTACGACGAGCAGTACTTC. This chain links TRBV11-2 with TRBJ2-7, with D possibly TRBD1 on 6 matching bases. This CDR3 has 16 amino acids. Germline V gene sequence: CDR1 SGHAT, CDR2 FQNNGV. With 0 bases removed from V and 5 bases from J, the gap between germline ends came to 17 bases.

The chain couples TRBV6-5 to TRBJ1-1; 7 bases align to TRBD1. From germline, CDR1 is MNHEY and CDR2 SVGAGI. The CDR3 has 15 amino acids. V was pared by 0 bases and J by 4 bases, with 5 bases of the junction left unmatched. The CDR3 reads CASSYSGGLSTEAFF. CDR3 DNA: TGTGCCAGCAGTTACTCAGGGGGCTTGAGCACTGAAGCTTTCTTT.

This chain joins TRBV7-2 and TRBJ1-2, with 10 bases matching TRBD1. Losses at the gene ends were 11 bases for V and 4 bases for J; bases not matched to a gene: 7. The germline CDR1 and CDR2 sequences are SGHTA and FQGNSA. There are 13 residues in the CDR3. CDR3 coding DNA: TGTGCCGTGCACCGGGACAGGGGCTATGGCTACACCTTC. It is translated as CAVHRDRGYGYTF.